Presented here are 15 T cell receptor beta chains from one specimen sequenced in a study of cytomegalovirus exposure and HLA in healthy donors. Here immunoSEQ multiplex PCR was the method, and the copy in TCRdb shows in-frame clones only, minus some. The data contain over 150,000 clones, about 80% of them singletons. The sequenced sample was PBMCs. The receptors here all came from a young woman in good health and CMV-seropositive.

This clone was counted a single time. The chain joins TRBV11-3 to TRBJ2-2, with D tentatively TRBD2 (6 bases). Trimming removed 4 bases from V and 8 bases from J, with 14 bases in between. The length of the CDR3 is 14 residues. Germline assignment: CDR1 SGHNT and CDR2 YENEEA. For the CDR3, the DNA is TGTGCCAGCAGCTCAGAGACTAGTCGGGGGGAGCTGTTTTTT. This codes for CASSSETSRGELFF.

This clone was detected only once. The junction departs from germline at one end; a sequencing error may be responsible. This chain connects TRBV15 to TRBJ2-7, with 10 nucleotides matching TRBD1. CDR1 LNHNV and CDR2 YYDKDF come from the germline V gene (reference sequence). The CDR3 totals 16 residues. CDR3 in DNA: TGTGCCACCAGAAGAGAGGGGACAGGGGCTCCCGGGGAGCAGTACTTC. It yields the protein CATRREGTGAPGEQYF.

The chain carries TRBV2 and TRBJ1-2; 10 positions agree with TRBD1. This CDR3 spans 12 amino acids. The germline V gene has CDR1 SNHLY and CDR2 FYNNEI. The CDR3 DNA reads TGTGCGACCGGGACAGGGGACTATGGCTACACCTTC. It yields the protein CATGTGDYGYTF.

J is TRBJ2-3 and V is TRBV27; 9 positions match TRBD1. Germline V gene sequence: CDR1 MNHEY, CDR2 SMNVEV (reference sequence). V trimming: 6 bases; J trimming: 2 bases; junction bases outside the gene matches: 6. This CDR3 comprises 15 residues. CDR3 nucleotide sequence: TGTGCCAGCAGGCACCGGGACAGGGCCACAGATACGCAGTATTTT. This codes for CASRHRDRATDTQYF.

The V call is TRBV5-4, the J call TRBJ2-7; D is perhaps TRBD2 (5 bases). This CDR3 spans 14 amino acids. Between the trimmed V and J ends, which lost 2 bases and 6 bases, there was a span of 15 bases. Germline lookup yields CDR1 SGHNT and CDR2 YYREEE (reference sequence). CDR3 sequence reads: CASSLASRPLEQYF. The CDR3 nucleotides read TGTGCCAGCAGCTTAGCTAGCCGGCCCCTCGAGCAGTACTTC.

The chain recombines TRBV11-2 with TRBJ1-2; possibly TRBD1 for D (5 bases). V lost 1 base and J 2 bases, leaving 17 bases between the germline ends. There are 17 residues in the CDR3. Germline CDR1 and CDR2: SGHAT and FQNNGV. As DNA, the CDR3 is TGTGCCAGCAGCTTAGGGTCGGGCAGGGCGACGAACTATGGCTACACCTTC. Translated: CASSLGSGRATNYGYTF.

V is TRBV5-6 and J is TRBJ2-5, with 7 bases fitting TRBD1. The length of the CDR3 is 19 residues. The J segment lost 5 bases and the V segment lost 0 bases, leaving 19 bases of the junction unmatched. Germline values: CDR1 SGHDT, CDR2 YYEEEE. The CDR3 DNA reads as TGTGCCAGCAGCTTGGGGACAACTTTTCTCTTTGACAGGGAGGAGACCCAGTACTTC. Translating gives CASSLGTTFLFDREETQYF. Using reference TRBV5-6 and TRBJ2-5 for the parts outside the CDR3, the full variable domain is DAGVTQSPTHLIKTRGQQVTLRCSPKSGHDTVSWYQQALGQGPQFIFQYYEEEERQRGNFPDRFSGHQFPNYSSELNVNALLLGDSALYLCASSLGTTFLFDREETQYFGPGTRLLVL.

The rearrangement joins TRBV4-3 to TRBJ1-3; D gene uncertain. This CDR3 is built from 16 residues. Deletions cut 0 bases from V and 5 bases from J, with 14 bases between. Germline V lookup: CDR1 LGHNA, CDR2 YSLEER. The CDR3 bases are TGCGCCAGCAGCCAAGATCGGAATCCGGGTCGAAACACCATATATTTT. Encoded protein: CASSQDRNPGRNTIYF.

The genes are TRBV7-2 and TRBJ2-7; unclear D gene. The CDR3 is 13 amino acids. CDR1 and CDR2 from the germline V gene are SGHTA and FQGNSA. V lost 5 bases to trimming and J lost 2 bases, with 10 bases between them. This CDR3 reads CASSPTTTYEQYF. The CDR3 region has the DNA TGTGCCAGCAGCCCAACCACAACCTACGAGCAGTACTTC.

This sequence joins TRBV7-9 and TRBJ1-1, with 7 bases matching TRBD1. With 5 bases clipped from V and 0 bases from J, the junction kept 9 bases outside the gene matches. Per the germline V gene, CDR1 is SEHNR and CDR2 is FQNEAQ (reference sequence). The CDR3 is 16 residues long. The CDR3 here is CASSGPWDSLNTEAFF. As DNA, the CDR3 is TGTGCCAGCAGCGGCCCATGGGACAGCCTGAACACTGAAGCTTTCTTT. Together with reference TRBV7-9 and TRBJ1-1, the CDR3 gives the full variable domain: DTGVSQNPRHKITKRGQNVTFRCDPISEHNRLYWYRQTLGQGPEFLTYFQNEAQLEKSRLLSDRFSAERPKGSFSTLEIQRTEQGDSAMYLCASSGPWDSLNTEAFFGQGTRLTVV.

The CDR3 loop reads CASSQGGTASYEQYF. DNA for the CDR3: TGCGCCAGCAGCCAAGGAGGGACAGCCTCCTACGAGCAGTACTTC. The rearrangement links TRBV4-1 to TRBJ2-7, with 7 positions matching TRBD1. The CDR3 totals 15 residues. J lost 0 bases, V lost 1 base, and 3 bases had no gene match. Germline values: CDR1 MGHRA, CDR2 YSYEKL.

This chain connects TRBV27 to TRBJ2-7; D possibly corresponds to TRBD1 (6 bases). Per germline, CDR1 MNHEY and CDR2 SMNVEV (reference sequence). The V end lost 4 bases, the J end lost 9 bases, and 16 bases lay between the germline ends. There are 13 residues in the CDR3. CDR3 in amino acids: CASSSGTPLGQYF. The CDR3 nucleotides are TGTGCCAGCAGTTCCGGGACACCCCTCGGGCAGTACTTC.

In this sample, this clone turned up a few times. V usage is TRBV10-3 and J usage is TRBJ2-7, with a tentative D call TRBD1 (6 bases). V dropped 6 bases and J dropped 3 bases, with 15 bases sitting between them. Germline values: CDR1 ENHRY, CDR2 SYGVKD. The CDR3 extends over 14 amino acids. For the CDR3, the DNA is TGTGCCATCAGCCCCCGGGACAAGTACTACGAGCAGTACTTC. Translated: CAISPRDKYYEQYF.

The chain recombines TRBV2 with TRBJ2-1; no definite D call. Trimming took off 2 bases at V and 7 bases at J, with 18 bases between the two ends. The CDR3 covers 16 residues. Looked up from germline, CDR1 is SNHLY and CDR2 is FYNNEI. The CDR3 protein is CASSELVAETGNEQFF. CDR3 in DNA: TGTGCCAGCAGTGAATTGGTAGCAGAAACCGGGAATGAGCAGTTCTTC. Full variable domain (rest looked up from reference TRBV2 and TRBJ2-1): EPEVTQTPSHQVTQMGQEVILRCVPISNHLYFYWYRQILGQKVEFLVSFYNNEISEKSEIFDDQFSVERPDGSNFTLKIRSTKLEDSAMYFCASSELVAETGNEQFFGPGTRLTVL.

This sequence joins TRBV11-2 and TRBJ2-3; TRBD2 aligns across 7 bases. This CDR3 is 16 amino acids long. Trimming removed 5 bases from V and 2 bases from J; junction bases left unmatched: 10. From germline, CDR1 is SGHAT and CDR2 FQNNGV. CDR3 loop: CASSEGAGRFTDTQYF. The CDR3 DNA reads as TGTGCCAGCAGCGAAGGAGCGGGAAGATTCACAGATACGCAGTATTTT.